This T cell receptor beta chain comes out of a study of T cell repertoires in cytomegalovirus infection. The overall study: Used in the study were CMV epitopes, some recently identified and HLA-C-restricted, others well-studied and HLA-B-restricted. CMV infection together with matching HLA type was indicated by public TCR beta signatures. Points from the study as a whole: HLA-C-restricted, CMV-specific TCR beta clonotypes were dominant ex vivo. Cumulative frequency of public TCR beta families picked out carriers of CMV plus the relevant HLA.

Of note for this clonotype: Its target is not known.

TCRdb analysed the reads with MiXCR anew, one entry per CDR3 protein. The sample includes about 700,000 distinct CDR3 sequences, roughly 30% of them seen just once. CDR1 and CDR2 from the germline V gene are MNHNS and SASEGT. CDR3 length: 13 amino acids. The junction had 5 bases not matched to a gene; V was cut back by 3 bases and J by 7 bases. Sequences were derived from cultured PBMCs, sampled from culture after CMV antigen stimulation. The TCR originated in a human donor in good health (CMV status not recorded). Some clones in this sample may be carry-over from other donors' samples. This chain connects TRBV6-1 to TRBJ1-2, with 7 nucleotides matching TRBD1. The CDR3 region is CASSERGGAGYTF. The DNA of the CDR3 is TGTGCCAGCAGTGAGCGAGGGGGCGCTGGCTACACCTTC.